One sample yielded the 2 T cell receptor beta chains listed below, sequenced in a study of shared clonotypes between healthy human individuals (TCRdb year 2020). Library generation was performed with the immunoSEQ multiplex PCR assay. TCRdb carries this immuneACCESS record with in-frame sequences only. Its versions omit some clonotypes, under half of them owing to an unresolved V gene in the studies checked, with the rest unexplained. This sample lists about 610,000 clones; approximately 97% were detected once. The ten largest make up about 0.06% of the sample. The sample comprised naive CD4+ T cells sorted from blood. This specimen's cell subset or site label, interpreted: CD45RA+ positively selected. These receptors were collected from a woman in her twenties or thirties in good health.

This chain joins TRBV28 and TRBJ2-7; a possible D gene is TRBD1 (5 bases). Germline V gene data show CDR1 as MDHEN and CDR2 as SYDVKM. The CDR3 is 14 amino acids. Trimming shortened V by 6 bases and J by 11 bases, and 23 bases separated the two germline ends. CDR3 sequence reads: CASSDRLTAMMEYF. The CDR3 region has the DNA TGTGCCAGCAGCGATCGGTTGACAGCTATGATGGAGTACTTC.

The chain is built from TRBV7-9 and TRBJ2-3; TRBD2 matches at 13 bases. With 5 bases clipped from V and 4 bases from J, the junction kept 9 bases outside the gene matches. CDR1 SEHNR and CDR2 FQNEAQ come from the germline V gene (reference sequence). This CDR3 spans 17 amino acids. This CDR3 reads CASSPWTSGSVADTQYF. CDR3 nucleotides: TGTGCCAGCAGCCCCTGGACTAGCGGGAGTGTGGCAGATACGCAGTATTTT.